These T cell receptor beta chains were read from a single sample in a study of identical twins. TCRdb fed the 5' RACE reads into MiXCR, producing one record per CDR3 protein. The table includes approximately 530,000 distinct CDR3 sequences, approximately 20% detected once. The data also belong to a second study, concerning yellow fever vaccine responses in identical twins.

Sample: CD4+ T cells sorted from blood. The receptors were sampled from a woman under 30 in good health. CDR3s include the opening cysteine and the closing phenylalanine or tryptophan. D genes are given only for firm matches. Only part of the rows carry a size: once, few, many, or a class if the clone is expanded.

J: TRBJ2-2; size: .; D: TRBD1; V: TRBV5-5; CDR3: CASSSGQSNTGELFF; DNA: TGTGCCAGCAGCTCGGGACAGAGCAACACCGGGGAGCTGTTTTTT
J: TRBJ2-1; size: .; D: .; V: TRBV7-9; CDR3: CASSFEVYNEQFF; DNA: TGTGCCAGCAGCTTTGAGGTCTACAATGAGCAGTTCTTC
J: TRBJ2-3; size: many; D: TRBD2; V: TRBV20-1; CDR3: CSGVAGGSTDTQYF; DNA: TGCAGTGGAGTAGCGGGAGGTAGCACAGATACGCAGTATTTT
J: TRBJ1-2; size: few; D: .; V: TRBV2; CDR3: CASSSGLGGTYGYTF; DNA: TGTGCCAGCAGTTCGGGATTGGGCGGGACCTATGGCTACACCTTC
J: TRBJ1-2; size: .; D: TRBD1; V: TRBV5-1; CDR3: CASSTTGTIAMGYTF; DNA: TGCGCCAGCAGTACGACAGGGACAATTGCTATGGGCTACACCTTC
J: TRBJ2-1; size: few; D: .; V: TRBV12-3/TRBV12-4; CDR3: CASSRLWQFF; DNA: TGTGCCAGCAGCAGACTGTGGCAGTTCTTC
J: TRBJ2-1; size: many; D: TRBD2; V: TRBV10-3; CDR3: CAISESMAGVEQFF; DNA: TGTGCCATCAGTGAGTCCATGGCGGGAGTGGAGCAGTTCTTC
J: TRBJ2-3; size: .; D: .; V: TRBV20-1; CDR3: CSASMSPTDTQYF; DNA: TGCAGTGCCTCCATGTCCCCCACAGATACGCAGTATTTT
J: TRBJ2-2; size: .; D: .; V: TRBV15; CDR3: CATSRKSSGGPGELFF; DNA: TGTGCCACCAGCAGAAAGTCCTCCGGGGGCCCCGGGGAGCTGTTTTTT
J: TRBJ2-7; size: .; D: .; V: TRBV15; CDR3: CATSRAGYEQYF; DNA: TGTGCCACCAGCAGAGCGGGGTACGAGCAGTACTTC
J: TRBJ1-1; size: .; D: TRBD1; V: TRBV7-9; CDR3: CASTAGGGVKGTEAFF; DNA: TGTGCCAGCACCGCAGGGGGAGGTGTGAAGGGCACTGAAGCTTTCTTT
J: TRBJ2-5; size: .; D: .; V: TRBV6-5; CDR3: CASSYGISWPTQYF; DNA: TGTGCCAGCAGTTACGGTATTAGTTGGCCGACCCAGTACTTC
J: TRBJ2-1; size: few; D: TRBD2; V: TRBV3-1; CDR3: CASSVLAGFSYNEQFF; DNA: TGTGCCAGCAGCGTGCTAGCGGGATTTTCCTACAATGAGCAGTTCTTC
J: TRBJ2-1; size: .; D: .; V: TRBV29-1; CDR3: CSAKLGNEQFF; DNA: TGCAGCGCCAAACTAGGTAATGAGCAGTTCTTC
J: TRBJ2-5; size: few; D: .; V: TRBV20-1; CDR3: CSAMGYQETQYF; DNA: TGCAGTGCTATGGGATACCAAGAGACCCAGTACTTC
J: TRBJ2-5; size: few; D: .; V: TRBV5-1; CDR3: CASSLVGGPEETQYF; DNA: TGCGCCAGCAGCTTGGTTGGCGGCCCGGAGGAGACCCAGTACTTC
J: TRBJ2-3; size: .; D: .; V: TRBV11-3; CDR3: CASSTRDRASDTQYF; DNA: TGTGCCAGCAGCACGCGGGACCGGGCCTCAGATACGCAGTATTTT
J: TRBJ2-1; size: .; D: TRBD2; V: TRBV5-1; CDR3: CASSLAPTSGGLNEQFF; DNA: TGCGCCAGCAGCTTGGCTCCGACTAGCGGGGGGCTCAATGAGCAGTTCTTC
J: TRBJ2-3; size: .; D: .; V: TRBV21-1; CDR3: CASSKAFGTSGAKSGTDTQYF; DNA: TGTGCCAGCAGCAAAGCTTTTGGGACTAGCGGGGCCAAGTCAGGAACAGATACGCAGTATTTT
J: TRBJ1-1; size: few; D: .; V: TRBV2; CDR3: CASSERGAGNTEAFF; DNA: TGTGCCAGCAGTGAAAGAGGGGCAGGGAACACTGAAGCTTTCTTT
J: TRBJ2-1; size: few; D: .; V: TRBV5-1; CDR3: CASSLGLMVNNEQFF; DNA: TGCGCCAGCAGCTTGGGGCTAATGGTGAACAATGAGCAGTTCTTC
J: TRBJ2-3; size: .; D: .; V: TRBV9; CDR3: CASNRLASTDTQYF; DNA: TGTGCCAGCAACCGGCTAGCGAGCACAGATACGCAGTATTTT
J: TRBJ2-5; size: .; D: TRBD1; V: TRBV20-1; CDR3: CSASPTTGVQETQYF; DNA: TGCAGTGCTAGTCCTACGACAGGGGTCCAAGAGACCCAGTACTTC
J: TRBJ1-5; size: many; D: TRBD1; V: TRBV12-3/TRBV12-4; CDR3: CASSRQGSNQPQHF; DNA: TGTGCCAGCAGCAGACAGGGTAGCAATCAGCCCCAGCATTTT
J: TRBJ2-7; size: few; D: .; V: TRBV6-6; CDR3: CASSYERGYEQYF; DNA: TGTGCCAGCAGTTACGAGCGAGGCTACGAGCAGTACTTC
J: TRBJ1-2; size: once; D: .; V: TRBV7-2; CDR3: CASSRERELKRNYGYTF; DNA: TGTGCCAGCAGCCGGGAGCGAGAATTAAAACGCAACTATGGCTACACCTTC
J: TRBJ1-4; size: .; D: .; V: TRBV5-1; CDR3: CASSREANEKLFF; DNA: TGCGCCAGCAGCCGAGAAGCTAATGAAAAACTGTTTTTT
J: TRBJ2-5; size: few; D: TRBD2; V: TRBV3-1; CDR3: CASSQEWTSGSETQYF; DNA: TGTGCCAGCAGCCAAGAATGGACTAGCGGGAGTGAGACCCAGTACTTC
J: TRBJ1-2; size: few; D: .; V: TRBV20-1; CDR3: CSARDLGQGGYGYTF; DNA: TGCAGTGCTAGAGATTTGGGCCAGGGAGGATATGGCTACACCTTC
J: TRBJ2-7; size: .; D: TRBD1; V: TRBV6-4; CDR3: CASSEGQGTEQYF; DNA: TGTGCCAGCAGCGAGGGACAGGGGACCGAGCAGTACTTC
J: TRBJ2-5; size: many; D: .; V: TRBV5-1; CDR3: CASSLDPLETQYF; DNA: TGCGCCAGCAGCTTGGATCCCCTAGAGACCCAGTACTTC
J: TRBJ2-7; size: .; D: .; V: TRBV6-2/TRBV6-3; CDR3: CASSYVGREQYF; DNA: TGTGCCAGCAGTTACGTAGGGCGGGAGCAGTACTTC
J: TRBJ2-2; size: .; D: .; V: TRBV6-5; CDR3: CASSYSRVVTGELFF; DNA: TGTGCCAGCAGTTACTCCAGGGTCGTCACCGGGGAGCTGTTTTTT
J: TRBJ1-1; size: .; D: TRBD1; V: TRBV29-1; CDR3: CSVGEGARTEAFF; DNA: TGCAGCGTTGGGGAGGGGGCGCGCACTGAAGCTTTCTTT
J: TRBJ2-7; size: .; D: .; V: TRBV14; CDR3: CASSKVLFTGGSSSYEQYF; DNA: TGTGCCAGCAGCAAAGTCCTGTTTACCGGAGGGTCAAGCTCCTACGAGCAGTACTTC
J: TRBJ2-7; size: .; D: .; V: TRBV29-1; CDR3: CSVEVGTERYEQYF; DNA: TGCAGCGTTGAAGTGGGGACGGAACGTTACGAGCAGTACTTC
J: TRBJ1-1; size: .; D: .; V: TRBV7-9; CDR3: CASSRSDEAFF; DNA: TGTGCCAGCAGCCGTAGCGATGAAGCTTTCTTT
J: TRBJ2-5; size: .; D: .; V: TRBV5-1; CDR3: CASSLRDPRETQYF; DNA: TGCGCCAGCAGCCTCCGGGACCCTCGGGAGACCCAGTACTTC
J: TRBJ2-3; size: few; D: .; V: TRBV11-2; CDR3: CASSWGAVPSTDTQYF; DNA: TGTGCCAGCAGCTGGGGGGCAGTCCCCAGCACAGATACGCAGTATTTT
J: TRBJ1-3; size: few; D: TRBD1; V: TRBV5-1; CDR3: CASSLTGAAGNTIYF; DNA: TGCGCCAGCAGCTTGACAGGGGCGGCCGGAAACACCATATATTTT
J: TRBJ2-1; size: .; D: .; V: TRBV10-2; CDR3: CASSERRDPSYNEQFF; DNA: TGCGCCAGCAGTGAACGGCGGGACCCATCCTACAATGAGCAGTTCTTC
J: TRBJ2-2; size: .; D: TRBD2; V: TRBV11-3; CDR3: CASSLRLAVRTGELFF; DNA: TGTGCCAGCAGCTTAAGACTAGCGGTTAGAACCGGGGAGCTGTTTTTT
J: TRBJ2-1; size: few; D: .; V: TRBV11-2; CDR3: CASSLEGGVDEQFF; DNA: TGTGCCAGCAGCCTGGAAGGGGGGGTCGATGAGCAGTTCTTC
J: TRBJ2-3; size: few; D: TRBD2; V: TRBV7-8; CDR3: CASSISSLPLSGRQDTQYF; DNA: TGTGCCAGCAGCATTAGTTCTCTCCCGCTTAGCGGGCGCCAGGATACGCAGTATTTT
J: TRBJ2-1; size: .; D: TRBD2; V: TRBV19; CDR3: CASSIASGAYNEQFF; DNA: TGTGCCAGTAGTATAGCTAGCGGGGCATACAATGAGCAGTTCTTC
J: TRBJ2-3; size: .; D: .; V: TRBV5-1; CDR3: CASSLGRGLDPSGSTDTQYF; DNA: TGCGCCAGCAGCTTGGGCAGGGGTCTTGATCCTAGCGGAAGCACAGATACGCAGTATTTT
J: TRBJ2-5; size: .; D: .; V: TRBV7-7; CDR3: CASSLALVETQYF; DNA: TGTGCCAGCAGCTTAGCCCTTGTGGAGACCCAGTACTTC
J: TRBJ2-1; size: .; D: TRBD2; V: TRBV12-3/TRBV12-4; CDR3: CASSLGPLAGRGNEQFF; DNA: TGTGCCAGCAGTTTGGGCCCACTAGCGGGAAGGGGCAATGAGCAGTTCTTC
J: TRBJ2-2; size: few; D: TRBD1; V: TRBV29-1; CDR3: CSSRTGTNTGELFF; DNA: TGCAGCTCCCGGACAGGGACGAACACCGGGGAGCTGTTTTTT
J: TRBJ2-5; size: .; D: TRBD2; V: TRBV7-8; CDR3: CASSLTSGRFQETQYF; DNA: TGTGCCAGCAGCTTGACTAGCGGGAGGTTCCAAGAGACCCAGTACTTC
J: TRBJ2-1; size: .; D: TRBD2; V: TRBV28; CDR3: CASSLWFLAGGDEQFF; DNA: TGTGCCAGCAGTTTATGGTTCCTAGCGGGAGGGGATGAGCAGTTCTTC
J: TRBJ2-1; size: .; D: .; V: TRBV12-3/TRBV12-4; CDR3: CASSGRGGEQFF; DNA: TGTGCCAGCAGTGGCAGGGGGGGTGAGCAGTTCTTC
J: TRBJ2-3; size: .; D: .; V: TRBV7-2; CDR3: CASSLVGWETDTQYF; DNA: TGTGCCAGCAGCTTAGTGGGGTGGGAAACAGATACGCAGTATTTT
J: TRBJ2-5; size: .; D: .; V: TRBV10-3; CDR3: CAISETGQETQYF; DNA: TGTGCCATCAGTGAGACGGGACAAGAGACCCAGTACTTC
J: TRBJ2-2; size: many; D: .; V: TRBV10-3; CDR3: CAISVIPPRGSNTGELFF; DNA: TGTGCCATCAGCGTCATACCCCCCCGGGGGTCGAACACCGGGGAGCTGTTTTTT